This T cell receptor (beta chain) derives from a study of a mutant IDH1 vaccine in newly diagnosed glioma. Clones were read by immunoSEQ multiplex PCR, and TCRdb kept only the in-frame ones, dropping some. The table lists fewer than 70,000 clones, approximately 89% of them singletons. The V and J ends lost 4 bases and 1 base respectively, with 6 bases between them. This CDR3 is 13 amino acids long. The V gene's germline CDR1 is MGHDK and CDR2 SYGVNS. This clone was seen more than once but under ten times. Antigen specificity is unknown. Described time point: week 11, during vaccination. In the vaccine, a single dose held 300 ug of the mutant IDH1 20-mer peptide, along with topical imiquimod.

V and J are TRBV25-1 and TRBJ2-3; D gene ambiguous. This clonotype was obtained from a middle-aged man with glioma. This sample comprised PBMCs, obtained from a glioma patient whose treatment included an IDH1 peptide vaccine. As DNA, the CDR3 is TGTGCCAGCAGTGCTTCAGGCACAGATACGCAGTATTTT. This sequence encodes CASSASGTDTQYF. The complete variable domain, with remaining parts taken from reference TRBV25-1 and TRBJ2-3, reads EADIYQTPRYLVIGTGKKITLECSQTMGHDKMYWYQQDPGMELHLIHYSYGVNSTEKGDLSSESTVSRIRTEHFPLTLESARPSHTSQYLCASSASGTDTQYFGPGTRLTVL.